The rows below give T cell receptor beta chains drawn from one sample of a study of beta chain features in type 1 diabetes. Assay: immunoSEQ multiplex PCR; the TCRdb copy retains only in-frame clones and omits some. The sample has hundreds of thousands of clones; over 12% are singletons. Sequenced sample: naive CD4+ T cells from blood. The receptor source for this set is a man between 18 and 35 years old with type 1 diabetes. Both conserved end residues are part of each CDR3. The D gene is left open where the match is weak. Some rows have no size entry. The others give once, few or many, or a class for an expanded clone.

abundance,j_gene,d_gene,v_gene,CDR3nt,CDR3aa
once,TRBJ1-2,.,TRBV6-1,TGTGCCAGCAGTGGGGACGGATACTATGGCTACACCTTC,CASSGDGYYGYTF
.,TRBJ1-5,.,TRBV25-1,TGTGCCAGCAGTGGTTATCAGGAGAATCAGCCCCAGCATTTT,CASSGYQENQPQHF
few,TRBJ1-1,.,TRBV5-4,TGTGCCAGCAGCTTGTCGGGCGGGGGCACCACTGAAGCTTTCTTT,CASSLSGGGTTEAFF
.,TRBJ1-1,TRBD1,TRBV19,TGTGCCAGTAGGAGGGACAGGGAGTACACTGAAGCTTTCTTT,CASRRDREYTEAFF
.,TRBJ2-7,.,TRBV5-1,TGCGCCAGCAGCATCGGGGGCATACAAAGGCAGTACTTC,CASSIGGIQRQYF
few,TRBJ2-1,.,TRBV30,TGTGCCTGGAGTGTACTGAGCTCCTACAATGAGCAGTTCTTC,CAWSVLSSYNEQFF
.,TRBJ2-1,.,TRBV4-3,TGCGCCAGCAGCCGGGGACACAATGAGCAGTTCTTC,CASSRGHNEQFF
.,TRBJ2-1,TRBD2,TRBV18,TGTGCCAGCTCACCGAGCGAGGCTAGCGGTTATGAGCAGTTCTTC,CASSPSEASGYEQFF
.,TRBJ2-3,.,TRBV4-2,TGTGCCAGCAGCCTCTCCAGGGGCAGCGATAGCACAGATACGCAGTATTTT,CASSLSRGSDSTDTQYF
.,TRBJ1-2,.,TRBV30,TGTGCCTGGAGTCGCTGGAGGGGTGGAGGACAGCCAGCTTATGGCTACACCTTC,CAWSRWRGGGQPAYGYTF